Presented here are 9 T cell receptor beta chains from one specimen sequenced in a study of blood T cell repertoires in COVID-19. The assay was immunoSEQ multiplex PCR, and TCRdb's table has in-frame clones only and misses some. Found here are a few hundred thousand clones, over 75% of them singletons; the top ten hold more than 1.5%. The sequenced sample consisted of PBMCs or T cells enriched from blood (not recorded which). Source of these receptors: a man aged 35 to 55 who had recovered from COVID-19.

J is TRBJ1-5 and V is TRBV6-5, with 10 bases fitting TRBD1. V lost 0 bases to trimming and J lost 6 bases; unmatched junction nucleotides: 5. Per germline, CDR1 MNHEY and CDR2 SVGAGI. CDR3 length equals 16 residues. CDR3: CASSYSGTGDGQPQHF. The CDR3 DNA is TGTGCCAGCAGTTACTCCGGGACAGGGGATGGTCAGCCCCAGCATTTT.

This clone occurred a few times. V is TRBV7-9 and J is TRBJ1-3, with D tentatively TRBD1 (6 bases). Germline lookup yields CDR1 SEHNR and CDR2 FQNEAQ (reference sequence). CDR3 length equals 17 residues. V dropped 4 bases and J dropped 4 bases, with 20 bases sitting between them. The DNA for the CDR3 is TGTGCCAGCAGCTCTAGGGCAGGGGCGTCGGGAGGAAACACCATATATTTT. It codes for CASSSRAGASGGNTIYF.

V usage is TRBV4-2 and J usage is TRBJ2-7; 8 bases line up with TRBD1. V shed 2 bases, J shed 2 bases, and the junction held 5 bases outside the gene matches. The CDR3 length is 15 residues. CDR1 is LGHNA and CDR2 is YNFKEQ in the germline V gene. CDR3 loop: CASSQTTGAAYEQYF. DNA of the CDR3: TGTGCCAGCAGCCAAACGACAGGGGCGGCCTACGAGCAGTACTTC.

The chain couples TRBV9 to TRBJ1-5; D is uncertain. The CDR3 sequence is 15 residues long. Germline loops: CDR1 SGDLS, CDR2 YYNGEE. The V end lost 4 bases, the J end lost 8 bases, and 19 bases lay between the germline ends. CDR3: CASSPGVSGEEPQHF. CDR3 nucleotides: TGTGCCAGCAGCCCCGGGGTGTCGGGCGAGGAGCCCCAGCATTTT.

V usage is TRBV6-6 and J usage is TRBJ1-3; D gene ambiguous. Germline V gene sequence: CDR1 MNHNY, CDR2 SVGAGI (reference sequence). This CDR3 is 14 amino acids long. V was trimmed by 1 base and J by 2 bases, leaving 6 bases between them. In nucleotides, the CDR3 is TGTGCCAGCAGTTACTACTCGACTGGAAACACCATATATTTT. Amino acid sequence: CASSYYSTGNTIYF.

V is TRBV19 and J is TRBJ1-5, with TRBD1 identical over 10 bases. Unmatched junction bases numbered 7, after V lost 4 bases and J lost 4 bases. Germline V gene data show CDR1 as LNHDA and CDR2 as SQIVND (reference sequence). This CDR3 is 16 amino acids long. CDR3 bases: TGTGCCAGTAGTACCCTAAGGACAGGGGGAAATCAGCCCCAGCATTTT. Translation gives CASSTLRTGGNQPQHF.

The chain combines TRBV11-2 with TRBJ2-1, with 9 nucleotides matching TRBD2. The CDR3 is made up of 14 amino acids. The V segment lost 7 bases and the J segment 8 bases; nucleotides outside the gene matches: 9. CDR1 SGHAT and CDR2 FQNNGV come from the germline V gene. In DNA, the CDR3 is TGTGCCAGCAACGAGCGGGAGGCCATCGATGAGCAGTTCTTC. Protein: CASNEREAIDEQFF.

This clone was counted once. Given a much more abundant clone one base away, this may be a read error. This chain uses TRBV29-1 with TRBJ2-3; D is perhaps TRBD2 (6 bases). This CDR3 contains 14 residues. The V and J ends lost 6 bases and 1 base respectively, with 14 bases between them. Germline V gene lookup returns CDR1 SQVTM and CDR2 ANQGSEA. The CDR3 nucleotides read TGCAGCGTCGAGGGAGGAGAGGGCACAGATACGCAGTATTTT. Its translation is CSVEGGEGTDTQYF.

This rearrangement joins TRBV29-1 to TRBJ2-4; D might be TRBD2 (6 bases). This CDR3 region has 13 residues. The germline V gene has CDR1 SQVTM and CDR2 ANQGSEA. The germline V and J ends were trimmed by 3 bases and 1 base, with 7 bases remaining between them. CDR3 sequence reads: CSVDGGAKNIQYF. In DNA form, the CDR3 reads TGCAGCGTTGACGGGGGTGCCAAAAACATTCAGTACTTC.